This T cell receptor beta chain comes out of a study of shared clonotypes between healthy human individuals. This clone has just one count. Its antigen is undetermined. Notes on the study in general: Estimated richness values were generally larger in naive subsets than in memory subsets. Only blood samples were collected, and tissue repertoires likely differ.

As defined, naive CD8 cells were CD45RO-negative and positively selected for CCR7, with terminally differentiated effector memory CD45RA+ cells excluded. Recent vaccinations or acute infections were absent in the healthy HIV-negative adult donors. The CDR3 length is 18 residues. Germline assignment: CDR1 MGHRA and CDR2 YSYEKL. With V trimmed by 5 bases and J by 3 bases, 11 bases remained unmatched. Clones were read by immunoSEQ multiplex PCR, and TCRdb kept only the in-frame ones, dropping some. Of about 2.1 million clones in the sample, around 93% are singletons; the top ten hold about 1.7%. Sequenced sample: naive CD8+ T cells from PBMCs. The chain has TRBV4-1 and TRBJ1-5; 12 positions match TRBD1. The TCR sequence derives from a man younger than 35 in good health. Some clones in this sample may be carry-over from other donors' samples. The CDR3 region has the DNA TGCGCCAGCAGCAACCCTAGGGGGGACAGGGGGCCCAATCAGCCCCAGCATTTT. It specifies CASSNPRGDRGPNQPQHF.